This T cell receptor beta chain was sequenced during a study of Ad26.COV2.S vaccination and SARS-CoV-2 variants. Study-level findings and limits: Recipients given vaccine exceeded placebo recipients in spike-specific TCR breadth. Possibly, TCR breadth and depth analyses underestimated total T cell responses. Breadth of non-spike TCRs did not differ between vaccinees and placebo recipients.

Points on this clone: What it recognizes is unknown.

V shed 4 bases, J shed 6 bases, and the junction held 11 bases outside the gene matches. The length of the CDR3 is 16 residues. Germline CDR1 LNHNV, CDR2 YYDKDF (reference sequence). Some clones are missing from TCRdb's copy, which holds only in-frame ones; the method was immunoSEQ multiplex PCR. The sample lists almost 400,000 clones, 70% to 90% occurring once. Treatment defined: some 20 received Ad26.COV2.S at low or high dose, single or two shots; about five received placebo; per-sample allocation not given. Following the first vaccine or placebo injection, samples were taken on day 63. Whoever gave the sample was an adult aged 18-55 years in Boston.

This chain uses TRBV15 with TRBJ1-5, with 8 bases lining up with TRBD1. This receptor was taken from a person aged 18-60 years who received the Ad26.COV2.S COVID-19 vaccine or a placebo. The sample in question was peripheral blood, obtained in a trial of Ad26.COV2.S vaccine versus placebo. CDR3 nucleotides: TGTGCCACCAGCACCCGAGCGACAGGGGTAGGTCAGCCCCAGCATTTT. Translation: CATSTRATGVGQPQHF.